This T cell receptor beta chain was retrieved from a study of shared clonotypes between healthy human individuals. Study findings and constraints: The sole specimen, blood, was sampled, and tissue repertoires likely differ. Against clonotypes common to all four donors, non-shared ones had lower generation probabilities. Generally, estimated richness proved larger in naive subsets than it did in memory subsets.

The CDR3 contains 15 residues. In germline, CDR1 is LNHDA, CDR2 SQIVND (reference sequence). The ends lost 3 bases at V and 2 bases at J; junction bases unmatched: 5. The authors divided CD4+ cells into CD45RA+ naive and CD45RA-negative memory subsets. On this clone itself: Antigen specificity is unknown.

Data came from immunoSEQ multiplex PCR; TCRdb stores just in-frame clones and leaves some out. The table has about 980,000 clones, less than 85% seen once. The chain employs TRBV19 and TRBJ2-3; TRBD2 matches 7 bases. The specimen sequenced was memory CD4+ T cells sorted from blood. Subset defined: CD45RA-negative fraction. The TCR sequence derives from a man aged 18 to 29 in good health. CDR3 protein: CASSMGLRTTDTQYF. The CDR3 coding sequence is TGTGCCAGTAGTATGGGACTACGAACCACAGATACGCAGTATTTT.